These 8 T cell receptor beta chains were sequenced from one sample in a study of shared clonotypes between healthy human individuals. Sequencing used immunoSEQ multiplex PCR; TCRdb keeps in-frame clones, though not all of them. This sample has about 600,000 clones, with 97% found just once. The source material was naive CD4+ T cells sorted from blood. Subset specified: CD45RA+ positively selected. These receptors were taken from a woman aged 25 to 39 in good health.

The rearrangement joins TRBV15 to TRBJ2-7, with D hard to call. Trimming removed 0 bases from V and 3 bases from J, with 9 bases in between. CDR1 is LNHNV and CDR2 is YYDKDF in the germline V gene (reference sequence). The CDR3 extends over 14 amino acids. This chain's CDR3 is CATSREGSRYEQYF. As DNA, the CDR3 is TGTGCCACCAGCAGAGAAGGAAGTCGCTACGAGCAGTACTTC.

The J gene is TRBJ2-7, the V gene TRBV28, with D perhaps TRBD2 (6 bases). The germline V and J ends were trimmed by 7 bases and 3 bases, with 19 bases remaining between them. The CDR3 has 15 residues. Germline V CDR1 and CDR2: MDHEN, SYDVKM. The CDR3 spells CASKSAGPILYEQYF. The CDR3 DNA reads as TGTGCCAGCAAGTCGGCGGGACCAATTCTCTACGAGCAGTACTTC.

This clone was picked up one time. This chain connects TRBV6-1 to TRBJ1-2, with D unresolved. Trimming left V 8 bases short and J 4 bases short, with 8 bases between. This CDR3 contains 11 residues. CDR1 is MNHNS and CDR2 is SASEGT in the germline V gene. The CDR3 protein is CASGELYGYTF. CDR3 coding DNA: TGTGCCAGCGGCGAGCTCTATGGCTACACCTTC.

The rearrangement uses TRBV9 and TRBJ2-5, with 10 bases fitting TRBD2. Germline CDR1 SGDLS, CDR2 YYNGEE. Germline trimming cut 1 base from V and 5 bases from J; bases unmatched to any gene: 5. This CDR3 is built from 15 residues. In DNA form, the CDR3 reads TGTGCCAGCAGCGTATCGAGCGGGAGGGCCGAGACCCAGTACTTC. It is translated as CASSVSSGRAETQYF.

This chain connects TRBV30 to TRBJ2-7, with 7 bases identical to TRBD2. Trimming at V came to 4 bases and at J to 2 bases, leaving 8 bases not matched to a gene. The CDR3 consists of 14 residues. CDR1 and CDR2 (germline): GTSNPN, SVGIG (reference sequence). Here the CDR3 reads CAWIRGVPPYEQYF. The CDR3 region has the DNA TGTGCCTGGATACGGGGGGTGCCTCCCTACGAGCAGTACTTC.

V usage is TRBV29-1 and J usage is TRBJ1-2; TRBD1 might be the D (6 bases). Germline V gene data show CDR1 as SQVTM and CDR2 as ANQGSEA. The length of the CDR3 is 12 residues. The V gene lost 0 bases and the J gene lost 4 bases, with 6 bases spanning the gap. The CDR3 reads CSVEEQGYGYTF. CDR3 DNA: TGCAGCGTTGAAGAACAGGGCTATGGCTACACCTTC.

The chain carries TRBV18 and TRBJ1-2; 7 nucleotides agree with TRBD1. The CDR3 has 15 amino acids. V lost 2 bases and J lost 4; bases outside the gene matches: 7. Germline V gene sequence: CDR1 KGHSH, CDR2 LQKENI. CDR3: CASSPETGTGYGYTF. The CDR3 coding sequence is TGTGCCAGCTCACCAGAGACAGGGACGGGCTATGGCTACACCTTC. The complete variable domain, with remaining parts taken from reference TRBV18 and TRBJ1-2, reads NAGVMQNPRHLVRRRGQEARLRCSPMKGHSHVYWYRQLPEEGLKFMVYLQKENIIDESGMPKERFSAEFPKEGPSILRIQQVVRGDSAAYFCASSPETGTGYGYTFGSGTRLTVV.

V usage is TRBV9 and J usage is TRBJ2-7; D may be TRBD2 (7 bases). Germline CDR1 and CDR2: SGDLS and YYNGEE. Trimming took off 0 bases at V and 2 bases at J, with 15 bases between the two ends. The CDR3 totals 16 residues. CDR3 DNA: TGTGCCAGCAGCGTAGCTGGGGGGGCGGACCCCTACGAGCAGTACTTC. Protein: CASSVAGGADPYEQYF.